This TCR beta chain came from a study of Graves' ophthalmopathy and Graves' hyperthyroidism. Study details: There was a collection of peripheral blood at initial diagnosis, before any treatment. Whole-study findings and limits: Ophthalmopathy versus stable hyperthyroidism: 13-signature model gave roughly 88% sensitivity, 81.08% specificity.

Amplifying from RNA transcripts, the study obtained TCR beta CDR3 regions. First-round RT-PCR used HTBI primers; second-round multiplex PCR followed. MiXCR, applied by TCRdb to the multiplex PCR reads, yields one record per CDR3 protein. Altogether approximately 330,000 distinct CDR3 sequences are present, roughly 16% being singletons, with the ten largest covering approximately 13%. Germline CDR1 and CDR2: LGHNA and YNFKEQ. With 4 bases clipped from V and 8 bases from J, the junction kept 8 bases outside the gene matches. The CDR3 is made up of 15 amino acids. This clonotype was observed many times. The target antigen is unknown.

This sequence originates from an adult man with Graves' ophthalmopathy. The specimen sequenced was peripheral blood. The gene calls are TRBV4-2 and TRBJ1-6, with 7 bases lining up with TRBD1. CDR3 protein: CASSRQTGSDSPLHF. CDR3 coding DNA: TGTGCCAGCAGCCGACAGACAGGGTCGGATTCACCCCTCCACTTT.